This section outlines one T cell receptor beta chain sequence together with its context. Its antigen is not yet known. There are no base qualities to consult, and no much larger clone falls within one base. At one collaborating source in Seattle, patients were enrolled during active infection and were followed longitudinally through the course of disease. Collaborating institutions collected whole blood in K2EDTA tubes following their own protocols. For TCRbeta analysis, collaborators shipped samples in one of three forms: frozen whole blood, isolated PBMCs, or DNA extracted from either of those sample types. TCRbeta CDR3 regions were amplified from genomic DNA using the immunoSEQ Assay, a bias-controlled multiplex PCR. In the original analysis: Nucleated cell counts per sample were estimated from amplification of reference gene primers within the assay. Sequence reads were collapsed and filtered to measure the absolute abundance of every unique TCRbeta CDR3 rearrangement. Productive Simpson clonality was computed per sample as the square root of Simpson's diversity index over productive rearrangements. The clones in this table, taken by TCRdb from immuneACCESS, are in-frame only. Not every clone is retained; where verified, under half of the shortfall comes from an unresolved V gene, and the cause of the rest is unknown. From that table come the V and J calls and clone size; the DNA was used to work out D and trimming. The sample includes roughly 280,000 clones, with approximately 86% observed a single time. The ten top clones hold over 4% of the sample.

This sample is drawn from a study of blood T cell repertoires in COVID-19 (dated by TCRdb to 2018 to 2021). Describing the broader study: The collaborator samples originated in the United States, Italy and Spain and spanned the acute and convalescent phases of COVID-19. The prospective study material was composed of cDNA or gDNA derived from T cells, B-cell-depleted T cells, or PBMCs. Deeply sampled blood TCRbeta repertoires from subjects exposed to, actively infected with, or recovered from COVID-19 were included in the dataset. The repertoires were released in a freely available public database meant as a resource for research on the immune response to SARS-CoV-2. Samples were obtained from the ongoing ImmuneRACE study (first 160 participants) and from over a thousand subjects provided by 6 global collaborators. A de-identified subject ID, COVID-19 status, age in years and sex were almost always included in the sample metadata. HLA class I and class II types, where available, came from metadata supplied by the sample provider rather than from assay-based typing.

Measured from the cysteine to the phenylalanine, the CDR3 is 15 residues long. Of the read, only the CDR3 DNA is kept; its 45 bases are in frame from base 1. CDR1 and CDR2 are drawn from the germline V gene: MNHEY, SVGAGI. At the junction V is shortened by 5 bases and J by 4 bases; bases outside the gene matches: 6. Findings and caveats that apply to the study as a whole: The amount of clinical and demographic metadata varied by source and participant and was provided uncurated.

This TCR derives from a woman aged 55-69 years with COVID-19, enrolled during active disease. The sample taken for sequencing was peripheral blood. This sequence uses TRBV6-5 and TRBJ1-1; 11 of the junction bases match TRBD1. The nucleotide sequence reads TGTGCCAGCAGTAGCGGACAGGGGGCTATCACTGAAGCTTTCTTT. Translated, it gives CASSSGQGAITEAFF.